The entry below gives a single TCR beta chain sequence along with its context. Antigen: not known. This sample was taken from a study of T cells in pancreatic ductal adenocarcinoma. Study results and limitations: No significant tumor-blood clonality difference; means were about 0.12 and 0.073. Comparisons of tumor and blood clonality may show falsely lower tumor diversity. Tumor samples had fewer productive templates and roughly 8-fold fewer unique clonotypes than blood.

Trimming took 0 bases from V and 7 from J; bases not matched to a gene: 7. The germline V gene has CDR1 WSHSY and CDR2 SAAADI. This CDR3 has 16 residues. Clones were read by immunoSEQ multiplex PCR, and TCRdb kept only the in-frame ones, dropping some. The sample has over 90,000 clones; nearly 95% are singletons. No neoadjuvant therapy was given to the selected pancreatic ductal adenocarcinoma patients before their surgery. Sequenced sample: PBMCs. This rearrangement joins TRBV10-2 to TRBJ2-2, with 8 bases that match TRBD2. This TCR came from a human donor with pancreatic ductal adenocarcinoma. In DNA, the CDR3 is TGCGCCAGCAGTGAGTCGGCTAGCGGGCTCTTCGGGGAGCTGTTTTTT. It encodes CASSESASGLFGELFF.